The clone carrying this TCR beta chain showed up many times. As to time point: newly diagnosed GD, antithyroid drugs for less than 3 months. With RNA extracted from PBMCs as input, the TCR library was made. Per germline, CDR1 LNHDA and CDR2 SQIVND (reference sequence). The CDR3 length is 21 residues. V lost 1 base to trimming and J lost 4 bases; unmatched junction nucleotides: 21. The data were obtained in a study of regulatory T cells in long-lasting Graves disease. Arm-PCR of CDR3 regions and iRepertoire HTBI primers were the basis on which TCR beta libraries were built. Using its own MiXCR run on the multiplex PCR reads, TCRdb lists one record per CDR3 protein. The sample lists a few hundred thousand distinct CDR3 sequences, 12% occurring once. This sample also belongs to another study, concerning T cells in Graves' hyperthyroidism and ophthalmopathy. This second report adds: Stability of Graves' hyperthyroidism was defined as absent ophthalmopathy progression within 18 months. Blood samples included most of the expanded thyroid clonotypes exceeding 0.001.

V is TRBV19 and J is TRBJ2-1; 8 positions agree with TRBD2. Material: peripheral blood mononuclear cells (PBMCs), obtained at new diagnosis, from a patient treated with antithyroid drugs. The source of this sequence is a woman between 18 and 29 years old with Graves disease. The CDR3 loop reads CASSIGNPGTRALVNYNEQFF. For the CDR3, the DNA is TGTGCCAGTAGTATAGGAAACCCCGGGACTAGGGCACTTGTAAATTACAATGAGCAGTTCTTC.